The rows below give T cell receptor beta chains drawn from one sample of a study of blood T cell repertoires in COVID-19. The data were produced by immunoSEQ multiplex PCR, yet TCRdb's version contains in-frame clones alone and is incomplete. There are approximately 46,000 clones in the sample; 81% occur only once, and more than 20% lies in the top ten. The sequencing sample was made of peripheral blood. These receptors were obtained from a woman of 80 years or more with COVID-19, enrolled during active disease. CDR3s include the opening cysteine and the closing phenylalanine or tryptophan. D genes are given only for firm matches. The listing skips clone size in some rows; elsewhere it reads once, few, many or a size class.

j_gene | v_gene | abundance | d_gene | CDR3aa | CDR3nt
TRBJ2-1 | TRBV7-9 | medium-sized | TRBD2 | CATTAGDHNEQFF | TGTGCCACGACAGCGGGAGACCACAATGAGCAGTTCTTC
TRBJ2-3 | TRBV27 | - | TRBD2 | CASSFDRTSGADTQYF | TGTGCCAGCAGTTTCGACCGGACTAGCGGGGCAGATACGCAGTATTTT
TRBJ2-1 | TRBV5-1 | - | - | CASSLLLGPGANEQFF | TGCGCCAGCAGCTTGTTGTTGGGTCCAGGGGCTAATGAGCAGTTCTTC
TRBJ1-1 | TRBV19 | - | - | CASSIGLRGAEAFF | TGTGCCAGTAGTATAGGACTTCGGGGGGCTGAAGCTTTCTTT
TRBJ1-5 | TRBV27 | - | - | CASSPLLSNQPQHF | TGTGCCAGCAGCCCCCTTTTAAGCAATCAGCCCCAGCATTTT
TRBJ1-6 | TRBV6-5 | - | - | CAAGLRKSPLHF | TGTGCCGCGGGATTGCGGAAATCACCCCTCCACTTT
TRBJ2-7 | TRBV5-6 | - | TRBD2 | CASSSVGLAGVGEQYF | TGTGCCAGCAGCTCGGTAGGACTAGCGGGAGTCGGCGAGCAGTACTTC
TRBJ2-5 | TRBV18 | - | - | CASSPRAPEETQYF | TGTGCCAGCTCACCAAGAGCGCCAGAAGAGACCCAGTACTTC
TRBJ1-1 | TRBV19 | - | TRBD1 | CASSLSGGTANTEAFF | TGTGCCAGTAGTCTTTCGGGGGGGACAGCGAACACTGAAGCTTTCTTT
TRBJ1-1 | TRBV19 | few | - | CASIGREVGTEAFF | TGTGCCAGTATCGGTAGGGAGGTAGGGACTGAAGCTTTCTTT
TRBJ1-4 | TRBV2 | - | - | CASSWTTGEKLFF | TGTGCCAGCAGTTGGACTACAGGTGAAAAACTGTTTTTT
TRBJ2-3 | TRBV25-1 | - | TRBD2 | CASRDGAGGPGDTQYF | TGTGCCAGCAGGGATGGAGCGGGAGGTCCCGGGGATACGCAGTATTTT
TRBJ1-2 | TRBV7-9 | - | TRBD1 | CASSLDQYPGTGFGYTF | TGTGCCAGCAGCTTAGATCAGTATCCAGGGACAGGGTTTGGCTACACCTTC
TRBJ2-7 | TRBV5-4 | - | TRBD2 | CASSWERGEQYF | TGTGCCAGCAGCTGGGAGCGGGGAGAGCAGTACTTC
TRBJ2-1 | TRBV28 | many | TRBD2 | CASSLAGGPKDEQFF | TGTGCCAGCAGCCTAGCGGGAGGGCCGAAGGATGAGCAGTTCTTC
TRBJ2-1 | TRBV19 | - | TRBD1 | CASSMGQGANNEQFF | TGTGCCAGTAGTATGGGACAGGGGGCCAACAATGAGCAGTTCTTC
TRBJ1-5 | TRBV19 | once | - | CASNGQIYQPQHF | TGTGCCAGTAATGGGCAGATTTATCAGCCCCAGCATTTT
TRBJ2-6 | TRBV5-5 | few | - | CASSYYSGANVLTF | TGTGCCAGCAGCTATTACTCTGGGGCCAACGTCCTGACTTTC
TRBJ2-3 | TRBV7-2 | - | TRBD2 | CASSTLGGGADTQYF | TGTGCCAGCAGCACCCTCGGGGGGGGCGCGGATACGCAGTATTTT
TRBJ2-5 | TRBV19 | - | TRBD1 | CASSTQGARETQYF | TGTGCCAGTAGTACACAGGGGGCGAGAGAGACCCAGTACTTC
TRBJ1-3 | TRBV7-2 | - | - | CASSSGQTGNTIYF | TGTGCCAGCAGCTCCGGACAGACTGGAAACACCATATATTTT
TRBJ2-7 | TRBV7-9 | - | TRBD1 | CASSPLGQGAYEQYF | TGTGCCAGCAGCCCCTTAGGACAGGGGGCCTACGAGCAGTACTTC
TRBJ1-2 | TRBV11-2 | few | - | CASSLGGLRGSYGYTF | TGTGCCAGCAGCCTGGGGGGGTTGAGGGGCTCCTATGGCTACACCTTC
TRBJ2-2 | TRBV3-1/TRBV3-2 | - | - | CASSQGAIANTGELFF | TGTGCCAGCAGCCAGGGGGCTATCGCGAACACCGGGGAGCTGTTTTTT
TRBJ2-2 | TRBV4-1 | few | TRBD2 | CASSRAGGNTGELFF | TGCGCCAGCAGCCGGGCGGGAGGTAACACCGGGGAGCTGTTTTTT
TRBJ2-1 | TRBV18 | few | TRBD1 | CASSPQGQYNEQFF | TGTGCCAGCTCACCACAGGGACAGTACAATGAGCAGTTCTTC
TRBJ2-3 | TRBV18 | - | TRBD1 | CASSPNGQGAGDTQYF | TGTGCCAGCTCACCTAATGGGCAGGGGGCTGGAGATACGCAGTATTTT
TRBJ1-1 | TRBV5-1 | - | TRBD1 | CASSNQGEGTEAFF | TGCGCCAGCAGCAATCAGGGGGAAGGCACTGAAGCTTTCTTT
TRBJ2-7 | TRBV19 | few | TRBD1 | CASSTTGKQYF | TGTGCCAGTAGTACGACAGGGAAGCAGTACTTC
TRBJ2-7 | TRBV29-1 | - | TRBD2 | CSVVGTSGTYEQYF | TGCAGCGTTGTTGGGACTAGCGGAACCTACGAGCAGTACTTC
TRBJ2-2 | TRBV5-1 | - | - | CASSPRNSNTGELFF | TGCGCCAGCAGCCCTAGGAACTCGAACACCGGGGAGCTGTTTTTT
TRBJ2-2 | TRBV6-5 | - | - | CASRADAQRELFF | TGTGCCAGCAGGGCCGACGCACAGCGGGAGCTGTTTTTT
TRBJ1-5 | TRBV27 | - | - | CASSRVGTAGQPQHF | TGTGCCAGCAGTCGCGTCGGCACAGCGGGTCAGCCCCAGCATTTT
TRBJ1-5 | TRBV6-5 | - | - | CASSYGGINQPQHF | TGTGCCAGCAGTTACGGGGGGATCAATCAGCCCCAGCATTTT
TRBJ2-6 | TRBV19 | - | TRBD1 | CASSHTGGASGANVLTF | TGTGCCAGTAGTCATACAGGGGGCGCGTCTGGGGCCAACGTCCTGACTTTC
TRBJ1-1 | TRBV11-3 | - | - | CASSLITGPGGTEAFF | TGTGCCAGCAGCTTAATAACAGGACCAGGCGGCACTGAAGCTTTCTTT
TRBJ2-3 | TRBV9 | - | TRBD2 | CASSAQSGTSGSTGTDTQYF | TGTGCCAGCAGCGCACAATCCGGGACTAGCGGGAGCACGGGCACAGATACGCAGTATTTT
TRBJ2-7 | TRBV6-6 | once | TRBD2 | CASSLTRLAGRNEQYF | TGTGCCAGCAGCTTAACCAGACTAGCGGGAAGGAACGAGCAGTACTTC
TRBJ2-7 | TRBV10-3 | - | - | CAISPGTYEQYF | TGTGCCATCAGTCCAGGGACCTACGAGCAGTACTTC
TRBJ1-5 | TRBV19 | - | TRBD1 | CASSGTAISNQPQHF | TGTGCCAGTAGTGGGACAGCGATTAGCAATCAGCCCCAGCATTTT
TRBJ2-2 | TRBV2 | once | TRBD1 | CASRGQGGTGELFF | TGTGCCAGCAGGGGACAGGGTGGCACCGGGGAGCTGTTTTTT
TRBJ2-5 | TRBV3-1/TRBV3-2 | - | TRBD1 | CASRRQGSYQETQYF | TGTGCCAGCAGACGACAGGGAAGTTACCAAGAGACCCAGTACTTC
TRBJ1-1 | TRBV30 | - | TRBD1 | CAWQTGGQRGTEAFF | TGTGCCTGGCAGACAGGGGGCCAGAGGGGGACTGAAGCTTTCTTT
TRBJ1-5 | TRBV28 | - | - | CASSFRRANQPQHF | TGTGCCAGCAGTTTTCGCAGGGCTAATCAGCCCCAGCATTTT
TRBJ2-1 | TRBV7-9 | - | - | CASSVTSPSDNEQFF | TGTGCCAGCAGCGTAACCTCCCCTAGCGACAATGAGCAGTTCTTC
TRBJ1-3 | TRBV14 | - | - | CASSQVSAGNTIYF | TGTGCCAGCAGCCAAGTTTCCGCTGGAAACACCATATATTTT
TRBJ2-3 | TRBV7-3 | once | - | CASSLTGTSTDTQYF | TGTGCCAGCAGCCTCACCGGGACTAGCACAGATACGCAGTATTTT
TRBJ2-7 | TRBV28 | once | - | CASSLGDKYEQYF | TGTGCCAGCAGTTTAGGGGACAAGTACGAGCAGTACTTC
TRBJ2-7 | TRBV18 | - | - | CASSPLGTPEYEQYF | TGTGCCAGCTCACCACTCGGGACACCCGAGTACGAGCAGTACTTC
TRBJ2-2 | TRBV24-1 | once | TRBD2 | CATSDLSGEGPGELFF | TGTGCCACCAGTGATTTAAGCGGGGAGGGTCCCGGGGAGCTGTTTTTT
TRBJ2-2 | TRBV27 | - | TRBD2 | CASSLAGVGAGGELFF | TGTGCCAGCAGTTTAGCGGGAGTGGGTGCAGGCGGGGAGCTGTTTTTT
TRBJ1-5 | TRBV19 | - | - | CASVRGSNQPQHF | TGTGCCAGTGTCAGGGGTAGCAATCAGCCCCAGCATTTT
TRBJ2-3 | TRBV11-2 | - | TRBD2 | CASSLPWTSGSTDTQYF | TGTGCCAGCAGCTTACCCTGGACTAGCGGGAGCACAGATACGCAGTATTTT
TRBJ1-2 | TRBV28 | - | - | CASSTRILSF | TGTGCCAGCAGCACTAGGATCCTTAGCTTC
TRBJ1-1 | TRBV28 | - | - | CASSLFPLPEAFF | TGTGCCAGCAGTTTATTCCCACTACCTGAAGCTTTCTTT
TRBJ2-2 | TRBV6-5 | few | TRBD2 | CASRTSGNTGELFF | TGTGCCAGCCGGACTAGCGGTAACACCGGGGAGCTGTTTTTT
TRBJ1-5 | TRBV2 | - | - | CASSVTLIQPQHF | TGTGCCAGCAGTGTTACCCTAATACAGCCCCAGCATTTT